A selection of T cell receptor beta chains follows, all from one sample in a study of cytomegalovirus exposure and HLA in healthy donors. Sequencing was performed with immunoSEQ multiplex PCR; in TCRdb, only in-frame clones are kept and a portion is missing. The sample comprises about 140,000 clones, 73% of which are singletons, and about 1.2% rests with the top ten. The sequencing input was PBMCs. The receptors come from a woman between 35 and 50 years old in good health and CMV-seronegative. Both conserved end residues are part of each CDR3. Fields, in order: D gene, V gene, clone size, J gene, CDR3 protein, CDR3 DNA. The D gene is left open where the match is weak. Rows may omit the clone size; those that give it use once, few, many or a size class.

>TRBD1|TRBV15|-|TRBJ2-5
CATNRDRGLGETQYF
TGTGCCACCAACCGGGACAGGGGGCTTGGAGAGACCCAGTACTTC
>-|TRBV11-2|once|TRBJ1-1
CASSLVGSGGRTMNTEAFF
TGTGCCAGCAGCTTAGTAGGCTCGGGCGGGCGGACCATGAACACTGAAGCTTTCTTT
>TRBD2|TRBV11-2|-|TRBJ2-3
CASIREAASTDTQYF
TGTGCCAGCATTCGGGAGGCAGCCAGCACAGATACGCAGTATTTT
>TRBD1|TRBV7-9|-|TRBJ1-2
CASSLVLTGGNYGYTF
TGTGCCAGCAGCTTAGTTTTGACAGGGGGCAACTATGGCTACACCTTC
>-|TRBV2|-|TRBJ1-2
CASSDLSGGYGYTF
TGTGCCAGCAGTGACCTATCCGGGGGCTATGGCTACACCTTC
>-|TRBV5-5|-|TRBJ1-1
CASSLLSLNTEAFF
TGTGCCAGCAGCTTGTTATCCCTGAACACTGAAGCTTTCTTT
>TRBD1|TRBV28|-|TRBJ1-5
CASSLGTGGGKPQHF
TGTGCCAGCAGTTTAGGGACAGGGGGCGGGAAGCCCCAGCATTTT
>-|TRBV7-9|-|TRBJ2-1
CASSLVLSADEQFF
TGTGCCAGCAGCTTAGTACTGTCTGCGGATGAGCAGTTCTTC
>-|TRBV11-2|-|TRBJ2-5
CASRPNRAETQYF
TGTGCCAGCAGACCAAACAGGGCAGAGACCCAGTACTTC
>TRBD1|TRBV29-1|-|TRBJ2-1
CSAVTGISYNEQFF
TGCAGCGCAGTGACAGGGATCTCCTACAATGAGCAGTTCTTC
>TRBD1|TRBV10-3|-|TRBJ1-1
CAISERQGNTEAFF
TGTGCCATCAGCGAGAGACAGGGGAACACTGAAGCTTTCTTT
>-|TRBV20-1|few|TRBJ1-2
CSARRSYGYTF
TGCAGTGCCCGACGGAGCTATGGCTACACCTTC
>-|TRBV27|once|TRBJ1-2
CASSTRGGTFGYTF
TGTGCCAGCAGTACGAGGGGAGGGACCTTCGGCTACACCTTC
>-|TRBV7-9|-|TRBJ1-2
CASSLQGRSGYTF
TGTGCCAGCAGCTTACAGGGTCGGAGTGGCTACACCTTC
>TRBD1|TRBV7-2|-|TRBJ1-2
CASSGTGTDYGYTF
TGTGCCAGCAGCGGAACCGGGACAGATTATGGCTACACCTTC
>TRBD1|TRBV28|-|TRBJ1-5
CASSLDWSMDRGGNQPQHF
TGTGCCAGCAGTTTAGATTGGTCCATGGACAGGGGAGGCAATCAGCCCCAGCATTTT
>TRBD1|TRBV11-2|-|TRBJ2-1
CASSLDLGQTSYNEQFF
TGTGCCAGCAGCTTAGATCTGGGACAGACCTCCTACAATGAGCAGTTCTTC
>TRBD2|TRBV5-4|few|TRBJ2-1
CASSLTSGSYNEQFF
TGTGCCAGCAGCTTAACTAGCGGCTCCTACAATGAGCAGTTCTTC
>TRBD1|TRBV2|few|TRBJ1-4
CASTQDRGGEKLFF
TGTGCCAGCACTCAAGACAGGGGAGGTGAAAAACTGTTTTTT
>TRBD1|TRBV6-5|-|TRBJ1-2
CASSYSNQGAPYGYTF
TGTGCCAGCAGTTACTCGAATCAGGGGGCTCCATATGGCTACACCTTC
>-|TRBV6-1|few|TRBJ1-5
CASSLLISNQPQHF
TGTGCCAGCAGCTTACTGATTAGCAATCAGCCCCAGCATTTT
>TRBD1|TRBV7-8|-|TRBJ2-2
CASSFSDRGTGELFF
TGTGCCAGCAGCTTCTCAGACAGGGGCACCGGGGAGCTGTTTTTT
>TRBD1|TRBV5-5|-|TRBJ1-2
CASSRGQGVYGYTF
TGTGCCAGCAGCAGGGGACAGGGGGTCTATGGCTACACCTTC